The rows below give T cell receptor beta chains drawn from one sample of a study of OX40 agonist ivuxolimab in advanced cancers. Data came from immunoSEQ multiplex PCR; TCRdb stores just in-frame clones and leaves some out. Among 70,000 or so clones, around 90% were seen once, and the ten largest hold just over 2%. The sequenced sample was CD4+ or CD8+ T cells sorted from blood, obtained in a trial of the OX40 agonist ivuxolimab. The source is an adult with an advanced solid tumor such as melanoma, head and neck, liver or kidney cancer. Both conserved end residues are part of each CDR3. D genes are given only for firm matches.

J | D | V | DNA | CDR3
TRBJ1-5 | - | TRBV29-1 | TGCAGCGTTGAAGGCGACAGGTATCAGCCCCAGCATTTT | CSVEGDRYQPQHF
TRBJ2-3 | TRBD2 | TRBV7-2 | TGTGCCAGCAGCCAAAGCGGGAGTGGCGCAGATACGCAGTATTTT | CASSQSGSGADTQYF
TRBJ2-1 | TRBD2 | TRBV5-6 | TGTGCCAGCAGCAGGGATCGCGGGAGAAGCTACAATGAGCAGTTCTTC | CASSRDRGRSYNEQFF
TRBJ1-3 | TRBD1 | TRBV28 | TGTGCCAGCAGTCCAGGGGGCTCTGGAAACACCATATATTTT | CASSPGGSGNTIYF
TRBJ2-5 | - | TRBV28 | TGTGCCAGCAACCTGGGTGGGGCTGGAGAGACCCAGTACTTC | CASNLGGAGETQYF
TRBJ2-1 | - | TRBV6-1 | TGTGCCAGCAGTGATGGCGACGGGAGTGGGTCCTACAATGAGCAGTTCTTC | CASSDGDGSGSYNEQFF
TRBJ2-7 | - | TRBV30 | TGTGCCTGGAGTGTAGGAGGAGCAGCCGAGCAGTACTTC | CAWSVGGAAEQYF
TRBJ2-2 | - | TRBV2 | TGTGCCAGCAGTCTGACTGCTAACACCGGGGAGCTGTTTTTT | CASSLTANTGELFF
TRBJ2-7 | - | TRBV27 | TGTGCCAGCAGCCCGGATAATACCTACGAGCAGTACTTC | CASSPDNTYEQYF
TRBJ1-1 | - | TRBV27 | TGTGCCAGCAGAATCTCAGGGGACACTGAAGCTTTCTTT | CASRISGDTEAFF
TRBJ1-5 | - | TRBV2 | TGTGCCAGCAAGGGGCCGGGAGGGTTCAATCAGCCCCAGCATTTT | CASKGPGGFNQPQHF
TRBJ2-1 | TRBD2 | TRBV4-2 | TGTGCCAGCAGCCCTAGCGGGCAGAGCTCCTACAATGAGCAGTTCTTC | CASSPSGQSSYNEQFF
TRBJ2-7 | - | TRBV10-3 | TGTGCCATCAGTCGTTACGGGCAGGGACTCTCCTACGAGCAGTACTTC | CAISRYGQGLSYEQYF